This T cell receptor (beta chain) was sequenced for a study of PD-1 blockade in mismatch repair-deficient tumors. Study in general: Enrolled about 2012-2016, patients had progressing, pretreated mismatch repair-deficient cancers of over nine types.

Only in-frame clones appear in the TCRdb table, and some are missing; sequencing was by immunoSEQ multiplex PCR. The sample lists some 110,000 clones, approximately 80% occurring once. The CDR3 has 15 residues. Germline CDR1 and CDR2: SNHLY and FYNNEI. J gave up 5 bases and V 8 bases, and 9 bases lay outside the gene matches. PCR or immunohistochemistry showed mismatch repair deficiency in every enrolled patient. The TCR-sequenced patients were a few responders to pembrolizumab. This clone was counted ten times or more. The sequences come from peripheral blood, collected around 60 weeks after starting pembrolizumab. The sequence was collected from an adult with mismatch repair-deficient cancer. V usage is TRBV2 and J usage is TRBJ2-7, with TRBD2 identical over 13 bases. CDR3 sequence: CASRRGLAGRHEQYF. The CDR3 nucleotides read TGTGCCAGCCGTAGGGGACTAGCGGGAAGACACGAGCAGTACTTC.